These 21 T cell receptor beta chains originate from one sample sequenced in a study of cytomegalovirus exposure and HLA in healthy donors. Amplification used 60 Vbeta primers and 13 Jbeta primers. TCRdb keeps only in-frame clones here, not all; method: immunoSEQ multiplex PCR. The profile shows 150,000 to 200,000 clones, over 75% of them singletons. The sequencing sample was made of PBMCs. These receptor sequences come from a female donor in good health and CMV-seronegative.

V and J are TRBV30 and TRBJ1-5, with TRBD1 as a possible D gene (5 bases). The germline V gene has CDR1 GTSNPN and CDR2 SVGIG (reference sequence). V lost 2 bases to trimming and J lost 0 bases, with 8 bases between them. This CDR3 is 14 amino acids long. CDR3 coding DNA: TGTGCCTGGAGTTGGGGGGGTAGCAATCAGCCCCAGCATTTT. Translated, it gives CAWSWGGSNQPQHF.

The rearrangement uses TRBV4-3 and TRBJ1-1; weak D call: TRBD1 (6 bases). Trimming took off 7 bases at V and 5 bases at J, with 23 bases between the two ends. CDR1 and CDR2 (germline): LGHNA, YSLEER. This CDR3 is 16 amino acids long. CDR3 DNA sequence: TGCGCCAGCACCCAGGATGTGCCAGGGGCAAGGACTGAAGCTTTCTTT. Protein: CASTQDVPGARTEAFF.

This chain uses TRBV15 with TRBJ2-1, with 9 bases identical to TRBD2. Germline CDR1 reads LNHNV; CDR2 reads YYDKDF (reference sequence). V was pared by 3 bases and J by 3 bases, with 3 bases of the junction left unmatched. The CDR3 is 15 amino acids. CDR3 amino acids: CATSSQRGDYNEQFF. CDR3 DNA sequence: TGTGCCACCAGCAGCCAGCGGGGGGACTACAATGAGCAGTTCTTC.

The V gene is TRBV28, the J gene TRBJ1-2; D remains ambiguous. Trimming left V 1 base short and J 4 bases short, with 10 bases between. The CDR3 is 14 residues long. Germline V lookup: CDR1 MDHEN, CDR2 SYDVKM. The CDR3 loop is CASSLSPEGYGYTF. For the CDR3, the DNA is TGTGCCAGCAGTTTATCCCCGGAGGGCTATGGCTACACCTTC.

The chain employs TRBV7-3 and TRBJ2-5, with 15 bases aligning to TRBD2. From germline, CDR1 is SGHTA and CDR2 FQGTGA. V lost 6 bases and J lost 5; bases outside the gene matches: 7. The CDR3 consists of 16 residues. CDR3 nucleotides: TGTGCCAGCAGTACCGGGACTAGCGGGGGGACGGAGACCCAGTACTTC. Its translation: CASSTGTSGGTETQYF.

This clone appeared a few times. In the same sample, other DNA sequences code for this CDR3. The CDR3: CASSLEGDNQPQHF. The CDR3 DNA reads as TGCGCCAGCAGCTTGGAGGGGGACAATCAGCCCCAGCATTTT. This chain uses TRBV5-1 with TRBJ1-5; perhaps TRBD1 as D (6 bases). Per germline, CDR1 SGHRS and CDR2 YFSETQ. The V end was cut by 0 bases, the J end by 3 bases, with 7 bases between. The CDR3 is 14 amino acids.

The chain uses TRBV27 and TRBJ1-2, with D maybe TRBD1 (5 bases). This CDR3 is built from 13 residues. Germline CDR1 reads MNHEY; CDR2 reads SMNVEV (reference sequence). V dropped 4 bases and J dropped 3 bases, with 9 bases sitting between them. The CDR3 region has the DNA TGTGCCAGCAGTTACCGGGGGGACTATGGCTACACCTTC. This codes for CASSYRGDYGYTF.

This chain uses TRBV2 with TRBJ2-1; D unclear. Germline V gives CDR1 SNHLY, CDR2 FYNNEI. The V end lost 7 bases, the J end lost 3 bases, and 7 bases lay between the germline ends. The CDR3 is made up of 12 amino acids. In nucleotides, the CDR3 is TGTGCCAGCAACGGTTTCTACAATGAGCAGTTCTTC. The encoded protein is CASNGFYNEQFF.

CDR3 nucleotide sequence: TGTGCCAGCAGCCGTAGCGGGGCGACCGGGGAGCTGTTTTTT. This codes for CASSRSGATGELFF. The chain has TRBV7-2 and TRBJ2-2; 8 bases fit TRBD2. CDR3 size: 14 residues. Germline V gene lookup returns CDR1 SGHTA and CDR2 FQGNSA. With V trimmed by 5 bases and J by 5 bases, 4 bases remained unmatched.

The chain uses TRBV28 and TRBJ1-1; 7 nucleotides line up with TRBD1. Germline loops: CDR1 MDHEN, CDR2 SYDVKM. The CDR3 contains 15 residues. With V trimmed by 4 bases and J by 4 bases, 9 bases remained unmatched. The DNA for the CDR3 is TGTGCCAGCAGTTGGAGACAGGGTGGGTTCACTGAAGCTTTCTTT. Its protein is CASSWRQGGFTEAFF.

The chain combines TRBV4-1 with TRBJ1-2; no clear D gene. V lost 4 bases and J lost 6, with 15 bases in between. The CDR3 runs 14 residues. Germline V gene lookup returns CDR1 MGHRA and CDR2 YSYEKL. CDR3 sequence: CASSPLAGFDGYTF. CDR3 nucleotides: TGCGCCAGCAGCCCCCTCGCGGGGTTCGATGGCTACACCTTC.

The CDR3, as DNA: TGCAGCGTGGTCCTAGCGGGCAACGGCGATGAGCAGTTCTTC. It specifies CSVVLAGNGDEQFF. The rearrangement links TRBV29-1 to TRBJ2-1; 8 bases are a match to TRBD2. CDR1 is SQVTM and CDR2 is ANQGSEA in the germline V gene. The CDR3 covers 14 residues. The trim removed 6 bases at V and 8 bases at J, leaving 12 bases unmatched.

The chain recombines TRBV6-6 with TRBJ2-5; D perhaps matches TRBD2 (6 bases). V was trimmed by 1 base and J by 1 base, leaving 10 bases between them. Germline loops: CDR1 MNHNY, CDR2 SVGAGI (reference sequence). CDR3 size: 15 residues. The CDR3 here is CASSYYGRGQETQYF. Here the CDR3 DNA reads TGTGCCAGCAGTTACTATGGGCGGGGCCAAGAGACCCAGTACTTC.

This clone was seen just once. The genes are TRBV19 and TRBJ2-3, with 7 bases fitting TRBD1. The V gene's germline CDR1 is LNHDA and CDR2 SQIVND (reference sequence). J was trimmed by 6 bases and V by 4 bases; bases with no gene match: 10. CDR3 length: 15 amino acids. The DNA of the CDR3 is TGTGCCAGTAGTAGTCATTGGGCCAGGGGGGATACGCAGTATTTT. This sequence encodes CASSSHWARGDTQYF.

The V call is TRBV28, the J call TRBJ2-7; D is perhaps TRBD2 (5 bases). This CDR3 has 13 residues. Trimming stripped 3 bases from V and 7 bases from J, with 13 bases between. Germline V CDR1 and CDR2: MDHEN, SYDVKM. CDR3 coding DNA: TGTGCCAGCAGTTTTGACTCTCCGGGGGAGCAGTACTTC. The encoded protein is CASSFDSPGEQYF.

This chain's CDR3 is CASSTTGGTEAFF. Here the CDR3 DNA reads TGTGCCAGTAGTACGACAGGGGGAACTGAAGCTTTCTTT. The V gene is TRBV19, the J gene TRBJ1-1, with 9 bases fitting TRBD1. The CDR3 has 13 residues. J gave up 5 bases and V 4 bases, and 2 bases lay outside the gene matches. Germline V gives CDR1 LNHDA, CDR2 SQIVND (reference sequence).

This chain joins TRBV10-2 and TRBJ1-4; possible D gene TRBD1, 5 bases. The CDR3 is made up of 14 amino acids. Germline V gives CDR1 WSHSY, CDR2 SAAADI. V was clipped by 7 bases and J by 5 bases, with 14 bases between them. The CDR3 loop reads CASIRSRENEKLFF. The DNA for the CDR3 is TGCGCCAGCATACGGAGCAGGGAAAATGAAAAACTGTTTTTT.

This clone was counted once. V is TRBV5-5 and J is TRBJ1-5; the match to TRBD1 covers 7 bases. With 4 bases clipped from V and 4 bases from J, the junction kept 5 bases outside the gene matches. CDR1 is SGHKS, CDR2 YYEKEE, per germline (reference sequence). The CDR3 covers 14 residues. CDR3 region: CASSAEQGNQPQHF. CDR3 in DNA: TGTGCCAGCAGCGCCGAACAGGGGAATCAGCCCCAGCATTTT.

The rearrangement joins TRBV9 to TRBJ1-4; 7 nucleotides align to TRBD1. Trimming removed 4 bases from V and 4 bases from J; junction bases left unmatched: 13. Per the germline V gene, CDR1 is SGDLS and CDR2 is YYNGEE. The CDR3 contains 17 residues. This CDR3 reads CASSPFRADRDNEKLFF. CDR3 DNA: TGTGCCAGCAGCCCATTCCGGGCCGACAGGGATAATGAAAAACTGTTTTTT.

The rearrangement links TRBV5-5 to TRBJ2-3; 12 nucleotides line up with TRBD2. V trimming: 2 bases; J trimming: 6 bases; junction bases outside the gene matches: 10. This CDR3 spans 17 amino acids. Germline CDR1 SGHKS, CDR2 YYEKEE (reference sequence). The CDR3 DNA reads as TGTGCCAGCAGCTTTGGACTAGCGGGGAGAGAAGACGATACGCAGTATTTT. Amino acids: CASSFGLAGREDDTQYF. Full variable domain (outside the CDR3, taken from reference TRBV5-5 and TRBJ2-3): DAGVTQSPTHLIKTRGQQVTLRCSPISGHKSVSWYQQVLGQGPQFIFQYYEKEERGRGNFPDRFSARQFPNYSSELNVNALLLGDSALYLCASSFGLAGREDDTQYFGPGTRLTVL.

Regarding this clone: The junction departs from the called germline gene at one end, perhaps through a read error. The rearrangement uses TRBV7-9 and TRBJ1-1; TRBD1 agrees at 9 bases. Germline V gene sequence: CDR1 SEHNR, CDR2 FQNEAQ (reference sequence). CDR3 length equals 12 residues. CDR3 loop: CSSTDRGVEAFF. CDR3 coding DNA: TGTTCCAGCACGGACAGGGGTGTTGAAGCTTTCTTT.